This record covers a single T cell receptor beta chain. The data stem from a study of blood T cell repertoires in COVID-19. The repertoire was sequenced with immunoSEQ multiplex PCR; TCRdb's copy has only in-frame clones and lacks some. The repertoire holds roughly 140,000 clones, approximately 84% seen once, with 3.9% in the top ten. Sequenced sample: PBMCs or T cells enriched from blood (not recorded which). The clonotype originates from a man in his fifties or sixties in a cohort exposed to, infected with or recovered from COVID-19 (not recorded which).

In DNA form, the CDR3 reads TGTGCCAGTAGTATAGCTTACAGGGAGTACACTGAAGCTTTCTTT. Protein sequence: CASSIAYREYTEAFF. The chain is built from TRBV19 and TRBJ1-1; TRBD1 might be the D (6 bases). The CDR3 is 15 amino acids. Germline V gene data show CDR1 as LNHDA and CDR2 as SQIVND (reference sequence). Trimming took 1 base from V and 3 from J, leaving 12 bases between them. The full variable domain, its missing parts supplied by reference TRBV19 and TRBJ1-1, is DGGITQSPKYLFRKEGQNVTLSCEQNLNHDAMYWYRQDPGQGLRLIYYSQIVNDFQKGDIAEGYSVSREKKESFPLTVTSAQKNPTAFYLCASSIAYREYTEAFFGQGTRLTVV.